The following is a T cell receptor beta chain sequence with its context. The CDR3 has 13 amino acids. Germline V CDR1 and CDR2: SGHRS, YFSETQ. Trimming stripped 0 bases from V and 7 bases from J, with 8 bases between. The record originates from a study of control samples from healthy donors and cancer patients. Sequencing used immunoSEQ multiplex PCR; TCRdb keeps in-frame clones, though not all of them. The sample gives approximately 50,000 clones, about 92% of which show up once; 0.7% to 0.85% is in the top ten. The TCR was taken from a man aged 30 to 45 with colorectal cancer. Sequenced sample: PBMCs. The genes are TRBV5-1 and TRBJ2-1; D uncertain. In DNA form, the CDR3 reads TGCGCCAGCAGCTTGGGTTGGGGTAATGAGCAGTTCTTC. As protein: CASSLGWGNEQFF.